The 28 T cell receptor beta chains given below trace back to one sample, sequenced in a study of response to subunit inactivated influenza vaccine. TCRdb re-analysed the RT-PCR reads in MiXCR, keeping a single row per CDR3 protein. The data contain roughly 500,000 distinct CDR3 sequences, 20% to 25% of them singletons. The sample was also reused in another study, on T cells expressing NK-cell markers. From that study: Production of TCR beta cDNA relied on 5'RACE template switching with UMIs.

Sequenced material: CD4+ T cells sorted from PBMCs, taken roughly 12 days after vaccination. The receptor source for this set is a man between 45 and 60 years old who received an inactivated influenza vaccine.

The sample holds a few counts of this clonotype. The chain uses TRBV7-2 and TRBJ2-1; 10 bases map to TRBD2. Germline assignment: CDR1 SGHTA and CDR2 FQGNSA. The V and J ends lost 2 bases and 7 bases, in that order; junction bases with no gene match: 5. The CDR3 is made up of 15 amino acids. The DNA for the CDR3 is TGTGCCAGCAGCTTATCGGGACTAGCGAGGAATGAGCAGTTCTTC. It yields the protein CASSLSGLARNEQFF.

The sample holds a few counts of this clonotype. This rearrangement joins TRBV20-1 to TRBJ2-3, with 7 bases fitting TRBD1. Germline trimming cut 3 bases from V and 4 bases from J; bases unmatched to any gene: 1. This CDR3 spans 12 amino acids. Per the germline V gene, CDR1 is DFQATT and CDR2 is SNEGSKA (reference sequence). The CDR3 region has the DNA TGCAGTGCTAGTACAGGGGCAGATACGCAGTATTTT. This encodes CSASTGADTQYF.

This chain joins TRBV7-2 and TRBJ2-3; possible D gene TRBD2, 7 bases. This CDR3 has 16 residues. CDR1 SGHTA and CDR2 FQGNSA come from the germline V gene. The V gene lost 3 bases and the J gene lost 2 bases, with 15 bases spanning the gap. The chain's CDR3 is CASSFRGGGPTDTQYF. In DNA form, the CDR3 reads TGTGCCAGCAGCTTTAGGGGGGGGGGCCCCACAGATACGCAGTATTTT.

The chain recombines TRBV28 with TRBJ2-1, with D uncertain. V was trimmed by 7 bases and J by 3 bases, leaving 7 bases between them. Germline CDR1 reads MDHEN; CDR2 reads SYDVKM. The CDR3 covers 12 residues. DNA of the CDR3: TGTGCCAGCACGGGCAACTACAATGAGCAGTTCTTC. This sequence encodes CASTGNYNEQFF.

This clonotype has more than one count but fewer than ten. The chain is built from TRBV5-4 and TRBJ2-3; 10 bases align to TRBD1. Germline V gives CDR1 SGHNT, CDR2 YYREEE (reference sequence). Trimming at V came to 3 bases and at J to 4 bases, leaving 8 bases not matched to a gene. This CDR3 is 16 amino acids long. The CDR3 protein is CASSWDRGQGSDTQYF. The CDR3 nucleotides are TGTGCCAGCAGCTGGGACCGGGGACAGGGGTCAGATACGCAGTATTTT.

V and J are TRBV14 and TRBJ1-2; D uncertain. V lost 3 bases and J 1 base, leaving 3 bases between the germline ends. The CDR3 contains 12 residues. Per germline, CDR1 SGHDN and CDR2 FVKESK. The CDR3 spells CASSHNNYGYTF. In DNA, the CDR3 is TGTGCCAGCAGCCATAATAACTATGGCTACACCTTC.

This clonotype came up a few times. The gene calls are TRBV5-1 and TRBJ2-3; TRBD2 matches 12 bases. The V gene end was trimmed by 5 bases and the J gene end by 6 bases; junction bases not matched to a gene: 10. Per the germline V gene, CDR1 is SGHRS and CDR2 is YFSETQ. The CDR3 has 16 amino acids. The CDR3 protein is CASRSGTSGLVDTQYF. CDR3 nucleotides: TGCGCCAGCAGGTCCGGGACTAGCGGGCTTGTGGATACGCAGTATTTT.

A few counts support this clonotype. This rearrangement joins TRBV20-1 to TRBJ2-5; 8 nucleotides line up with TRBD1. Looked up from germline, CDR1 is DFQATT and CDR2 is SNEGSKA (reference sequence). The CDR3 sequence is 13 residues long. The CDR3 sequence is CSHDRGGQETQYF. The CDR3 DNA reads TGCAGCCACGACAGGGGTGGGCAAGAGACCCAGTACTTC.

The chain carries TRBV7-2 and TRBJ1-2; D unresolved. V was trimmed by 5 bases and J by 8 bases, leaving 9 bases between them. This CDR3 has 11 residues. Looked up from germline, CDR1 is SGHTA and CDR2 is FQGNSA. The DNA for the CDR3 is TGTGCCAGCAGCCCCGTCGGGGGCTACACCTTC. Its translation: CASSPVGGYTF.

At least ten counts were recorded for this clonotype. The V gene is TRBV12-3 or TRBV12-4, the J gene TRBJ2-2; D possibly corresponds to TRBD1 (6 bases). V dropped 3 bases and J dropped 0 bases, with 11 bases sitting between them. The length of the CDR3 is 16 residues. The CDR3: CASSLTGQTNTGELFF. The CDR3 DNA reads TGTGCCAGCAGTTTGACAGGCCAGACGAACACCGGGGAGCTGTTTTTT.

The sample holds a few counts of this clonotype. This chain uses TRBV10-3 with TRBJ1-5; tentatively, D is TRBD1 (5 bases). The V and J ends lost 6 bases and 2 bases respectively, with 8 bases between them. CDR1 and CDR2 from the germline V gene are ENHRY and SYGVKD. CDR3 length: 13 residues. The CDR3 loop reads CAISREGNQPQHF. CDR3 in DNA: TGTGCCATCAGCAGGGAGGGCAATCAGCCCCAGCATTTT.

This chain connects TRBV10-3 to TRBJ2-2; 7 positions match TRBD2. V lost 3 bases and J lost 4; bases outside the gene matches: 5. Germline V gene lookup returns CDR1 ENHRY and CDR2 SYGVKD. The CDR3 totals 15 residues. CDR3: CAISDPSGPTGELFF. For the CDR3, the DNA is TGTGCCATCAGTGACCCTAGCGGTCCCACCGGGGAGCTGTTTTTT.

Many counts were recorded for this clonotype. This chain links TRBV12-3 or TRBV12-4 with TRBJ1-5; perhaps TRBD1 as D (5 bases). The CDR3 length is 15 residues. V lost 3 bases, J lost 0 bases, and 9 bases lay in between. CDR3 residues: CASSFGGNSNQPQHF. The CDR3 bases are TGTGCCAGCAGTTTTGGGGGTAATAGCAATCAGCCCCAGCATTTT.

The V call is TRBV28, the J call TRBJ1-2; no clear D. The CDR3 loop spans 13 amino acids. CDR1 is MDHEN, CDR2 SYDVKM, per germline. V gave up 5 bases and J gave up 7 bases, with 14 bases separating them. CDR3 sequence (DNA): TGTGCCAGCAGTCCATCCGGACCGCCTGGCTACACCTTC. Its protein is CASSPSGPPGYTF.

This clonotype has more than one count but fewer than ten. The rearrangement joins TRBV6-4 to TRBJ2-3; D is perhaps TRBD2 (6 bases). Between the trimmed V and J ends, which lost 4 bases and 6 bases, there was a span of 11 bases. The CDR3 is 13 amino acids. Germline V CDR1 and CDR2: MRHNA, SNTAGT. The chain's CDR3 is CASSASGRDTQYF. CDR3 in DNA: TGTGCCAGCAGTGCTTCAGGGAGGGATACGCAGTATTTT.

The chain has TRBV7-2 and TRBJ2-1, with 9 bases that match TRBD2. This CDR3 comprises 15 residues. The junction had 5 bases not matched to a gene; V was cut back by 1 base and J by 7 bases. CDR1 is SGHTA and CDR2 is FQGNSA in the germline V gene. Here the CDR3 DNA reads TGTGCCAGCAGCTTAGGGGTAACTAGCGGGAATGAGCAGTTCTTC. Its protein product is CASSLGVTSGNEQFF.

This clonotype appeared a few times. V gene TRBV11-1 combines with J gene TRBJ2-1; 7 bases fit TRBD2. The CDR3 runs to 18 residues. CDR1 SGHAT and CDR2 FQDESV come from the germline V gene (reference sequence). After removal of 5 bases from V and 8 bases from J, the junction contained 21 bases not matched to a gene. The CDR3 sequence is CASSAVIPGPSGRDEQFF. The DNA for the CDR3 is TGTGCCAGCAGCGCCGTAATACCGGGGCCCTCGGGGAGGGATGAGCAGTTCTTC.

This clonotype has more than one count but fewer than ten. V usage is TRBV29-1 and J usage is TRBJ1-1; the D is unclear. The CDR3 length is 12 residues. Germline values: CDR1 SQVTM, CDR2 ANQGSEA. The V end lost 7 bases, the J end lost 3 bases, and 12 bases lay between the germline ends. CDR3: CSAARSDTEAFF. The CDR3 nucleotides read TGCAGCGCCGCAAGATCGGACACTGAAGCTTTCTTT. The variable domain in full, completed from reference TRBV29-1 and TRBJ1-1, reads SAVISQKPSRDICQRGTSLTIQCQVDSQVTMMFWYRQQPGQSLTLIATANQGSEATYESGFVIDKFPISRPNLTFSTLTVSNMSPEDSSIYLCSAARSDTEAFFGQGTRLTVV.

V is TRBV10-2 and J is TRBJ2-2; D possibly corresponds to TRBD2 (5 bases). The CDR3 length is 17 residues. Germline assignment: CDR1 WSHSY and CDR2 SAAADI. V shed 6 bases and J shed 3 bases, with 20 bases lying between them. In DNA form, the CDR3 reads TGCGCCAGCAGACCTCTAATCTTGAGGGTCGACACCGGGGAGCTGTTTTTT. The encoded protein is CASRPLILRVDTGELFF.

Only a few counts were recorded for this clonotype. The chain uses TRBV20-1 and TRBJ2-3; 8 bases fit TRBD1. Germline V gene sequence: CDR1 DFQATT, CDR2 SNEGSKA (reference sequence). This CDR3 region has 18 residues. V was clipped by 3 bases and J by 0 bases; unmatched bases: 14. The CDR3 sequence is CSARIRTGPDPSTDTQYF. The CDR3 DNA reads TGCAGTGCTAGGATCAGGACAGGGCCGGATCCTAGCACAGATACGCAGTATTTT.

This clonotype was counted only a few times. This chain connects TRBV5-1 to TRBJ2-3, with unresolved D. V lost 4 bases and J 3 bases, leaving 6 bases between the germline ends. This CDR3 contains 12 residues. Germline V lookup: CDR1 SGHRS, CDR2 YFSETQ. CDR3 protein: CASSETTDTQYF. Written as DNA, the CDR3 is TGCGCCAGCAGCGAAACGACAGATACGCAGTATTTT.

The chain couples TRBV7-2 to TRBJ2-3; maybe TRBD1 (5 bases). The CDR3 is 12 amino acids. Germline V CDR1 and CDR2: SGHTA, FQGNSA. V was cut by 5 bases and J by 8 bases, with 11 bases left in between. CDR3 nucleotides: TGTGCCAGCAGCCTAGACAGTTTTACGCAGTATTTT. This codes for CASSLDSFTQYF.

This clonotype has more than one count but fewer than ten. The chain uses TRBV29-1 and TRBJ1-1, with TRBD1 matching over 8 bases. This CDR3 has 13 residues. V gave up 6 bases and J gave up 0 bases; unmatched junction bases: 3. CDR1 and CDR2 (germline): SQVTM, ANQGSEA. As DNA, the CDR3 is TGCAGCGTAGCGGACAGGGTGAACACTGAAGCTTTCTTT. It yields the protein CSVADRVNTEAFF.

The V call is TRBV29-1, the J call TRBJ2-3; 7 nucleotides align to TRBD1. There are 11 residues in the CDR3. The germline V gene encodes CDR1 SQVTM and CDR2 ANQGSEA. V gave up 7 bases and J gave up 6 bases; unmatched junction bases: 4. CDR3 amino acids: CSGGQIDTQYF. In DNA form, the CDR3 reads TGCAGCGGGGGACAGATCGATACGCAGTATTTT.

The chain joins TRBV20-1 to TRBJ1-5; TRBD1 matches at 7 bases. CDR1 and CDR2 (germline): DFQATT, SNEGSKA (reference sequence). CDR3 length: 14 residues. V lost 6 bases and J lost 4; bases outside the gene matches: 9. The CDR3 coding sequence is TGCAGTGCGCGACAGGGCGGTCCAAATCAGCCCCAGCATTTT. It encodes CSARQGGPNQPQHF.

The gene calls are TRBV2 and TRBJ2-1; TRBD2 is a possible D gene (5 bases). Germline V CDR1 and CDR2: SNHLY, FYNNEI. CDR3 size: 14 residues. The germline V and J ends were trimmed by 4 bases and 7 bases, with 14 bases remaining between them. The chain's CDR3 is CASSVVPSGNEQFF. The DNA of the CDR3 is TGTGCCAGCAGTGTTGTCCCCTCGGGGAATGAGCAGTTCTTC.

This sequence joins TRBV20-1 and TRBJ2-5; D is undetermined. Trimming cost V 0 bases and J 2 bases, with 13 bases left between them. Looked up from germline, CDR1 is DFQATT and CDR2 is SNEGSKA (reference sequence). The CDR3 extends over 15 amino acids. The CDR3 coding sequence is TGCAGTGCTAGAGATGGGCAGAGAGATCAAGAGACCCAGTACTTC. It yields the protein CSARDGQRDQETQYF.

This clonotype showed up just a few times. The V gene is TRBV7-6, the J gene TRBJ1-3, with D unclear. Germline V gene lookup returns CDR1 SGHVS and CDR2 FNYEAQ. There are 16 residues in the CDR3. V shed 3 bases and J shed 2 bases, with 14 bases lying between them. CDR3 amino acids: CASSLELNPTGNTIYF. CDR3 nucleotides: TGTGCCAGCAGCTTGGAGCTCAATCCCACTGGAAACACCATATATTTT.